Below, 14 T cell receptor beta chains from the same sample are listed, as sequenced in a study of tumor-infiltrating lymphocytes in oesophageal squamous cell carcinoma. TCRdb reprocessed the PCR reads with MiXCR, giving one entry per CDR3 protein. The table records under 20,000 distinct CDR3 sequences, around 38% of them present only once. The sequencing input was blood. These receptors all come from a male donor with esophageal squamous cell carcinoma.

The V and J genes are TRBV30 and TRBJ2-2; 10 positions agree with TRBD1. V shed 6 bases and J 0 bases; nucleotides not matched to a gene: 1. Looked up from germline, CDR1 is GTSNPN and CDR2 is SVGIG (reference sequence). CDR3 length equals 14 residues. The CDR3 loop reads CACGQGANTGELFF. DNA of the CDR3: TGTGCCTGCGGACAGGGGGCGAACACCGGGGAGCTGTTTTTT.

The DNA of the CDR3 is TGTGCCAGCAGCTCCGAATTGATGGGGAAACACTATGGCTACACCTTC. Translated: CASSSELMGKHYGYTF. The V gene is TRBV7-6, the J gene TRBJ2-1, with no clear D. The closer fit of TRBJ1-2 to the DNA end suggests the J call may be wrong. The CDR3 covers 16 residues. The V gene's germline CDR1 is SGHVS and CDR2 FNYEAQ.

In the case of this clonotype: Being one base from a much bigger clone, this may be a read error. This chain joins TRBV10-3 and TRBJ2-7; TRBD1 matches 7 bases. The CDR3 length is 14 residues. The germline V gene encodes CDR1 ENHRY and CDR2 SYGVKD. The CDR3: CVISEWDSSYEQYF. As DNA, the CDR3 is TGTGTCATCAGTGAGTGGGACAGCTCCTACGAGCAGTACTTC.

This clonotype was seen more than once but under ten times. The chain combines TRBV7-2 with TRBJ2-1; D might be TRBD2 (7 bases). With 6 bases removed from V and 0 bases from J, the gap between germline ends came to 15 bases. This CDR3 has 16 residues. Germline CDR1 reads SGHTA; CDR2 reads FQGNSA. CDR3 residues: CASREGGVVSYNEQFF. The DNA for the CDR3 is TGTGCCAGCAGGGAGGGGGGGGTTGTCTCCTACAATGAGCAGTTCTTC.

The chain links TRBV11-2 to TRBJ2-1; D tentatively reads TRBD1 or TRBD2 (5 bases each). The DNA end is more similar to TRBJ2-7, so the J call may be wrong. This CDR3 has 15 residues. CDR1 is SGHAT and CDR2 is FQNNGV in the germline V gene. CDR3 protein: CASSLGGTLSYEQYF. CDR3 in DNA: TGTGCCAGCAGCTTAGGAGGGACGCTCTCCTACGAGCAGTACTTC.

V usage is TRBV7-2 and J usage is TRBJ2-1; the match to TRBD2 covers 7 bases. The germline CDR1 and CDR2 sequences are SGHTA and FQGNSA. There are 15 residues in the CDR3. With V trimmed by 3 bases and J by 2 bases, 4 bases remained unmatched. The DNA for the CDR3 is TGTGCCAGCAGCTTCCAGCGGGGTACCTACAATGAGCAGTTCTTC. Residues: CASSFQRGTYNEQFF.

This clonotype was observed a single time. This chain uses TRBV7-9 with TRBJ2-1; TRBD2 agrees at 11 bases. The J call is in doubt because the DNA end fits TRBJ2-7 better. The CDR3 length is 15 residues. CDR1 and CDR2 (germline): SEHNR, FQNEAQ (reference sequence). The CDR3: CASSRGTSGTYEQYF. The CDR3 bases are TGTGCCAGCAGCCGCGGGACTAGCGGAACCTACGAGCAGTACTTC.

The CDR3 reads CASSPYDLLYGYTF. In DNA, the CDR3 is TGTGCCAGCTCACCTTACGATTTACTCTATGGCTACACCTTC. This chain uses TRBV18 with TRBJ1-2, with D unclear. This CDR3 is built from 14 residues. Per the germline V gene, CDR1 is KGHSH and CDR2 is LQKENI. V was clipped by 3 bases and J by 4 bases, with 12 bases between them.

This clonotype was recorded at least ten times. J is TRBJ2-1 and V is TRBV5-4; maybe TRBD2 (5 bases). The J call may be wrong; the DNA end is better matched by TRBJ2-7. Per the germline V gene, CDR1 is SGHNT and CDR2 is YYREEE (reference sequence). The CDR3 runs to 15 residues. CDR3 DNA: TGTGCCAGCAGCTTGGCCGAGGGAGAAGTTAATGAGCAGTACTTC. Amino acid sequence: CASSLAEGEVNEQYF.

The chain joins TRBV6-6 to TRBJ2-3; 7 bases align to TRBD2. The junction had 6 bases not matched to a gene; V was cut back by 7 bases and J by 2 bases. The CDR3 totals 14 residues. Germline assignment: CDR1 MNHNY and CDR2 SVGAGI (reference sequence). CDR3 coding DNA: TGTGCCAGCAAGCCTAGCGGACCCACAGATACGCAGTATTTT. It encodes CASKPSGPTDTQYF.

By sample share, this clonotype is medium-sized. CDR3 sequence reads: CAISVLWTSGQETQYF. CDR3 bases: TGTGCCATCAGTGTCCTTTGGACTAGCGGCCAAGAGACCCAGTACTTC. The chain employs TRBV10-3 and TRBJ2-5, with 10 bases aligning to TRBD2. Germline CDR1 is ENHRY and CDR2 is SYGVKD. The CDR3 has 16 amino acids. Trimming removed 4 bases from V and 1 base from J; junction bases left unmatched: 6.

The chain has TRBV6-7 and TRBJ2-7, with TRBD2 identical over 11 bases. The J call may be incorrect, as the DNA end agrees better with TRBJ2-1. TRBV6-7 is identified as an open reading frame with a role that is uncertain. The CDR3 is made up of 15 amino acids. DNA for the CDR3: TGTGCCAGCAGAATCGGACTAGCGGGTTACAATGAGCAGTTCTTC. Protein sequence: CASRIGLAGYNEQFF.

The CDR3 nucleotides are TGCAGTGCTCCCCGGACTAGCTTAGAGACCCAGTACTTC. Amino acids: CSAPRTSLETQYF. The chain couples TRBV20-1 to TRBJ2-5; 8 nucleotides match TRBD2. Germline loops: CDR1 DFQATT, CDR2 SNEGSKA (reference sequence). The J segment lost 4 bases and the V segment lost 5 bases, leaving 6 bases of the junction unmatched. The CDR3 is made up of 13 amino acids.

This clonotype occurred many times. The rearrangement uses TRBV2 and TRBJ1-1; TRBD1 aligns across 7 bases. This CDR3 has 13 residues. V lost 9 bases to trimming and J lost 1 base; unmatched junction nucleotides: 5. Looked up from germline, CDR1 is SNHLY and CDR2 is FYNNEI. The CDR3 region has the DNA TGTGCCAGTTCGGGACAGAGGAACACTGAAGCTTTCTTT. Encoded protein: CASSGQRNTEAFF.